Listed below are T cell receptor beta chains from one sample, sequenced in a study of PD-1 blockade in mismatch repair-deficient tumors. Sequencing was performed with immunoSEQ multiplex PCR; in TCRdb, only in-frame clones are kept and a portion is missing. Here the sample spans tens of thousands of clones, about 72% being singletons. The specimen comprised peripheral blood, sampled 2 weeks after starting pembrolizumab. The receptors were gathered from an adult with mismatch repair-deficient cancer. Both conserved end residues are part of each CDR3.

V gene	J gene	CDR3 protein
TRBV11-2	TRBJ2-5	CASSLDSGRVSTGETQYF
TRBV18	TRBJ1-4	CASSPRGNEKLFF
TRBV5-1	TRBJ1-1	CASSLDPQNTEAFF
TRBV28	TRBJ2-7	CASRYGGPGEQYF
TRBV2	TRBJ1-2	CASRGDAVVGYTF
TRBV5-6	TRBJ2-5	CASSLGSSQETQYF
TRBV27	TRBJ2-1	CASSFGTGLFNEQFF
TRBV7-8	TRBJ2-5	CASSLVWREGETQYF
TRBV28	TRBJ1-5	CASRQQSYQPQHF
TRBV11-3	TRBJ2-5	CASSPDRGLWETQYF
TRBV4-1	TRBJ2-5	CASSPSYQETQYF
TRBV5-1	TRBJ2-3	CASSLGTSGSRGTDTQYF
TRBV5-4	TRBJ1-2	CASSSYDRGRVGYTF
TRBV10-3	TRBJ2-1	CAISENPGTSGRNEQFF
TRBV13	TRBJ2-5	CASSVWGLETQYF
TRBV7-2	TRBJ1-1	CASSSVTGSPTEAFF
TRBV2	TRBJ2-1	CASSDQYTGTTDDEQFF
TRBV4-2	TRBJ1-1	CASSQVGEGNTEAFF